This passage covers 21 T cell receptor beta chains from one sample sequenced in a study of blood T cell repertoires in COVID-19. Sequencing used immunoSEQ multiplex PCR; TCRdb keeps in-frame clones, though not all of them. The data show 110,000 to 150,000 clones, 86% seen once. Sequences were obtained from peripheral blood. Receptors were obtained from an older woman with acute or convalescent COVID-19.

This chain joins TRBV4-3 and TRBJ2-3; D uncertain. V was pared by 3 bases and J by 6 bases, with 13 bases between. CDR3 size: 14 residues. Germline assignment: CDR1 LGHNA and CDR2 YSLEER. CDR3 protein: CASSQTSGGDTQYF. The CDR3 DNA reads TGCGCCAGCAGCCAGACTTCCGGTGGGGATACGCAGTATTTT.

This sequence joins TRBV10-2 and TRBJ2-7; D unresolved. There are 14 residues in the CDR3. V was shortened by 2 bases and J by 2 bases, with 10 bases between the two germline ends. Germline values: CDR1 WSHSY, CDR2 SAAADI. CDR3 amino acids: CASSEGLPPYEQYF. CDR3 DNA: TGCGCCAGCAGTGAGGGCCTTCCTCCCTACGAGCAGTACTTC.

The chain couples TRBV5-4 to TRBJ1-1; 8 nucleotides agree with TRBD1. Germline assignment: CDR1 SGHNT and CDR2 YYREEE (reference sequence). The CDR3 consists of 14 residues. After removal of 4 bases from V and 4 bases from J, the junction contained 6 bases not matched to a gene. DNA for the CDR3: TGTGCCAGCAGCATCTGGACAGGGAGCACTGAAGCTTTCTTT. Translated, it gives CASSIWTGSTEAFF. Full variable domain (remainder filled in from reference TRBV5-4 and TRBJ1-1): ETGVTQSPTHLIKTRGQQVTLRCSSQSGHNTVSWYQQALGQGPQFIFQYYREEENGRGNFPPRFSGLQFPNYSSELNVNALELDDSALYLCASSIWTGSTEAFFGQGTRLTVV.

The genes are TRBV19 and TRBJ1-2; weak D call: TRBD1 (6 bases). The V gene's germline CDR1 is LNHDA and CDR2 SQIVND (reference sequence). This CDR3 spans 14 amino acids. V was shortened by 7 bases and J by 8 bases, with 20 bases between the two germline ends. CDR3 DNA: TGTGCCAGTAAGCCCTCAGGTCCAGGGGCCGGCTACACCTTC. Encoded protein: CASKPSGPGAGYTF.

This clone came up a few times. The V gene is TRBV15, the J gene TRBJ2-7; weak D call: TRBD2 (7 bases). The V end lost 4 bases, the J end lost 0 bases, and 16 bases lay between the germline ends. The CDR3 is 16 amino acids. The germline V gene encodes CDR1 LNHNV and CDR2 YYDKDF (reference sequence). The CDR3 reads CATSNPGGSNSYEQYF. The CDR3 bases are TGTGCCACCAGCAACCCGGGGGGCTCGAACTCCTACGAGCAGTACTTC.

CDR3 region: CASSLTGNYEQYF. CDR3 nucleotide sequence: TGTGCCAGCAGCTTGACAGGGAACTACGAGCAGTACTTC. The chain recombines TRBV13 with TRBJ2-7, with 7 nucleotides matching TRBD1. The length of the CDR3 is 13 residues. V trimming: 3 bases; J trimming: 3 bases; junction bases outside the gene matches: 2. Germline V CDR1 and CDR2: PRHDT, FYEKMQ (reference sequence).

This rearrangement joins TRBV7-2 to TRBJ1-1; D gene uncertain. The V end was cut by 5 bases, the J end by 2 bases, with 21 bases between. CDR1 and CDR2 from the germline V gene are SGHTA and FQGNSA. CDR3 length: 17 residues. CDR3 sequence (DNA): TGTGCCAGCAGCCTGGCGTCTGCGCTCGGGGTCAACACTGAAGCTTTCTTT. This encodes CASSLASALGVNTEAFF.

The genes are TRBV27 and TRBJ2-3; TRBD2 matches at 13 bases. The CDR3 spans 17 residues. The junction had 8 bases not matched to a gene; V was cut back by 5 bases and J by 3 bases. Germline CDR1 is MNHEY and CDR2 is SMNVEV (reference sequence). Written as DNA, the CDR3 is TGTGCCAGCAGTCACCCTCGGACTAGCGGGGGAACAGATACGCAGTATTTT. Translating gives CASSHPRTSGGTDTQYF.

This clone was recorded only once. This sequence joins TRBV9 and TRBJ2-5, with D perhaps TRBD2 (6 bases). The germline gives CDR1 SGDLS, CDR2 YYNGEE. Between the trimmed V and J ends, which lost 3 bases and 4 bases, there was a span of 10 bases. This CDR3 spans 13 amino acids. The CDR3 loop is CASSGGAGETQYF. The CDR3 nucleotides are TGTGCCAGCAGCGGGGGAGCGGGAGAGACCCAGTACTTC.

In this sample, this clone turned up a few times. This sample also contains other DNA sequences that code for the same CDR3. The gene calls are TRBV3-1 (or the pseudogene TRBV3-2) and TRBJ2-3; D is unresolved. Germline V gene data show CDR1 as LGHDT and CDR2 as YNNKEL (reference sequence). V lost 1 base and J 3 bases, leaving 8 bases between the germline ends. This CDR3 comprises 14 residues. As DNA, the CDR3 is TGTGCCAGCAGCCAAGGGGCATTTACAGATACGCAGTATTTT. Its translation: CASSQGAFTDTQYF.

This rearrangement joins TRBV4-2 to TRBJ2-5; D not certain. The V end lost 0 bases, the J end lost 2 bases, and 10 bases lay between the germline ends. In germline, CDR1 is LGHNA, CDR2 YNFKEQ. The CDR3 runs to 15 residues. CDR3 nucleotide sequence: TGTGCCAGCAGCCAAGATAACGGTAGACAAGAGACCCAGTACTTC. This codes for CASSQDNGRQETQYF.

V and J are TRBV4-1 and TRBJ1-2; TRBD1 matches at 9 bases. The CDR3 has 17 amino acids. CDR1 is MGHRA, CDR2 YSYEKL, per germline. V was pared by 3 bases and J by 3 bases, with 11 bases of the junction left unmatched. CDR3 protein: CASSHSLYRGLDYGYTF. As DNA, the CDR3 is TGCGCCAGCAGCCATTCCCTTTACAGGGGGCTCGACTATGGCTACACCTTC.

The gene calls are TRBV5-1 and TRBJ2-7, with a weak D call TRBD2 (6 bases). Looked up from germline, CDR1 is SGHRS and CDR2 is YFSETQ. CDR3 size: 17 residues. Trimming stripped 0 bases from V and 1 base from J, with 17 bases between. CDR3 coding DNA: TGCGCCAGCAGCTTGGCTAACCCGGGACTGATGTCCTACGAGCAGTACTTC. It yields the protein CASSLANPGLMSYEQYF. Variable domain in full (rest from reference TRBV5-1 and TRBJ2-7): KAGVTQTPRYLIKTRGQQVTLSCSPISGHRSVSWYQQTPGQGLQFLFEYFSETQRNKGNFPGRFSGRQFSNSRSEMNVSTLELGDSALYLCASSLANPGLMSYEQYFGPGTRLTVT.

This sequence joins TRBV3-1 (or the pseudogene TRBV3-2) and TRBJ2-1; 8 nucleotides match TRBD1. V lost 4 bases and J lost 5; bases outside the gene matches: 7. The V gene's germline CDR1 is LGHDT and CDR2 YNNKEL (reference sequence). The CDR3 totals 15 residues. CDR3 region: CASSLRQGTHNEQFF. In DNA, the CDR3 is TGTGCCAGCAGCCTCCGACAGGGGACTCACAATGAGCAGTTCTTC.

The J gene is TRBJ2-2, the V gene TRBV4-2; 8 bases map to TRBD2. CDR3 size: 18 residues. Trimming took 1 base from V and 0 from J; bases not matched to a gene: 7. Germline CDR1 reads LGHNA; CDR2 reads YNFKEQ. The DNA of the CDR3 is TGTGCCAGCAGCCAAGTGGGCGGGGGGCAACCGAACACCGGGGAGCTGTTTTTT. Its protein is CASSQVGGGQPNTGELFF.

This chain connects TRBV6-5 to TRBJ2-5, with TRBD2 matching 8 bases. The CDR3 spans 15 residues. Germline values: CDR1 MNHEY, CDR2 SVGAGI. V lost 6 bases and J lost 3; bases outside the gene matches: 9. In DNA, the CDR3 is TGTGCCAGCAGCGAGCCGGGGGGGGGAAAAGAGACCCAGTACTTC. Its protein product is CASSEPGGGKETQYF.

Worth noting for this clone: Sequence at one end of the junction differs from germline and may be a read error. The chain is built from TRBV2 and TRBJ2-1, with 7 bases fitting TRBD1. CDR1 is SNHLY and CDR2 is FYNNEI in the germline V gene. The CDR3 is 17 amino acids. CDR3 region: CASSVGERDSYYNGQFF. In nucleotides, the CDR3 is TGTGCCAGCAGTGTAGGGGAGAGGGACAGTTATTACAATGGGCAGTTCTTC.

The J gene is TRBJ1-3, the V gene TRBV5-4, with a tentative D call TRBD1 (6 bases). Trimming stripped 4 bases from V and 6 bases from J, with 17 bases between. From germline, CDR1 is SGHNT and CDR2 YYREEE (reference sequence). This CDR3 comprises 15 residues. The CDR3 DNA reads TGTGCCAGCAGCCTTCCAGGGAGGGGGGCAAACACCATATATTTT. Residues: CASSLPGRGANTIYF.

This clone was seen a few times. This chain joins TRBV28 and TRBJ1-5; D is uncertain. CDR1 is MDHEN and CDR2 is SYDVKM in the germline V gene. Trimming cost V 5 bases and J 11 bases, with 25 bases left between them. The CDR3 has 16 residues. The CDR3 protein is CASSTIHEGSLRTQHF. In DNA, the CDR3 is TGTGCCAGCAGTACGATCCACGAGGGAAGCCTGAGGACCCAGCATTTT.

The table lists this clone with a few counts. The rearrangement joins TRBV7-9 to TRBJ1-1; D is unresolved. This CDR3 is built from 15 residues. CDR1 is SEHNR and CDR2 is FQNEAQ in the germline V gene (reference sequence). V was pared by 9 bases and J by 2 bases, with 19 bases between. The CDR3 spells CASKSGLSTNTEAFF. The CDR3 coding sequence is TGTGCCAGTAAGTCCGGTCTCTCAACTAACACTGAAGCTTTCTTT.

This chain connects TRBV4-1 to TRBJ1-2; 7 nucleotides agree with TRBD1. This CDR3 region has 15 residues. Germline CDR1 and CDR2: MGHRA and YSYEKL. The ends lost 0 bases at V and 4 bases at J; junction bases unmatched: 5. The CDR3 nucleotides read TGCGCCAGCAGCCAAGATGGAGGGGGCGTCTATGGCTACACCTTC. Its protein is CASSQDGGGVYGYTF.